Sequencing of this T cell receptor beta chain was carried out in a study of T-cell memory formation after mild COVID-19 (dated by TCRdb to the early 2020s). Context from the whole study: TCR sequence clusters from the two donors were largely donor specific. T-cell clones expanding and contracting after mild COVID-19 in two donors were tracked by longitudinal TCRalpha and TCRbeta repertoire sequencing. Two young, previously healthy adult volunteers, one female and one male, were included in the cohort.

The sequencer was an Illumina NovaSeq 6000. TCRalpha and TCRbeta cDNA libraries were constructed by 5'RACE with constant-segment primers, with sample barcodes and unique molecular identifiers being introduced. RNA was extracted from every sample with Trizol reagent. Libraries were amplified in two PCR steps, with a second sample barcode and Illumina TruSeq adapters added in the second step. The libraries were sequenced on an Illumina NovaSeq using 2 x 150 bp paired-end reads. The authors' pipeline ran thus. Reads were demultiplexed and collapsed into UMI-guided consensus sequences with migec v1.2.7. Using mixcr v2.1.11, UMI consensuses were aligned to TRA and TRB V and J templates and then assembled into clonotypes. Expanded or contracted clonotypes were those called significant by both edgeR and NoisET, with noise models trained on biological replicates. edgeR calls used a false discovery rate-adjusted p below 0.01 and a log2 fold-change threshold of 1. As an exploratory analysis of dynamics, max-normalized trajectories of the 1000 most abundant clonotypes were examined by PCA with hierarchical clustering. Separately sequenced CD4+ and CD8+ repertoires were used to assign the CD4 or CD8 phenotype of responding clones. TCRdb reanalyzed the raw reads on its own, using fastp at Q25 for trimming and MiXCR for clone calling, and kept in-frame beta chains. One record per CDR3 amino acid sequence lists the most common genes and DNA. It is TCRdb's table, rather than the study itself, that gives the V and J calls and clone size. The sample table shows 550,000 to 700,000 distinct CDR3 sequences, and roughly 17% are seen once. Just over 8% of the sample goes to the ten largest clones.

As to this clonotype: The antigen it binds to is not known. No much larger clone is present one base from it, and per-base qualities are unavailable.

Looking up the germline V gene yields CDR1 SGHDT and CDR2 YYEEEE. V and J are trimmed by 3 bases and 8 bases, and the gene matches miss 10 bases of the junction. The CDR3 starts with the cysteine, ends with the phenylalanine, and has 15 residues. Of the read, only the CDR3 DNA is kept; its 45 bases are in frame from base 1. Ficoll-Paque density gradient centrifugation was used to isolate PBMCs. Study-level results and caveats: The study covered only a couple of mild cases, and larger cohorts including severe cases with pre-infection samples were considered necessary. From day 15 to 85, contracting clones showed balanced CD4/CD8 phenotypes, whereas a second wave of clones that expanded from day 15 to 37 leaned towards CD4+. SARS-CoV-2 specificity was not confirmed for the second-wave clones peaking on day 37. The detection of some responding clones in pre-infection memory suggests that pre-existing cross-reactive memory T cells joined the SARS-CoV-2 response. Contracting CD4+ clones were found mainly in CM and EM memory subsets, while CD8+ clones were enriched in EMRA.

This receptor was taken from an adult woman who had mild COVID-19 (a few samples of this study predate the infection). The sample titles of this study are shuffled in the database, so cell type and time point are left out; the donor was told from shared clones. The V and J genes are TRBV5-6 and TRBJ2-1; 8 central nucleotides agree with TRBD2. The sample taken for sequencing was PBMCs or a T cell subset sorted from them (not recorded which). In nucleotide form, the sequence is TGTGCCAGCAGCTACGGGAATAGCGGGACGGATGAGCAGTTCTTC. Translated, this is CASSYGNSGTDEQFF.